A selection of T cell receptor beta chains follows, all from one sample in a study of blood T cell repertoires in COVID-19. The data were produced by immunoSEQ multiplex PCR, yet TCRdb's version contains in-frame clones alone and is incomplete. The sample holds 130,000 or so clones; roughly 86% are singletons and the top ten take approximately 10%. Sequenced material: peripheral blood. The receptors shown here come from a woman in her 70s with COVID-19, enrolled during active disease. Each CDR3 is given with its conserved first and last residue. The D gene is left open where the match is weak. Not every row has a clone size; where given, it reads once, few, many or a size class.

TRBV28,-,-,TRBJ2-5,TGTGCCAGCAGTCCGCCAAGGGACTTGGAGACCCAGTACTTC,CASSPPRDLETQYF
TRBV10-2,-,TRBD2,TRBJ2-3,TGCGCCAGCAAGGGGCTAGCGGGGGGGCCCACAGATACGCAGTATTTT,CASKGLAGGPTDTQYF
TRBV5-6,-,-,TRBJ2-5,TGTGCCAGCACCTCCCCGGGAATCCAAGAGACCCAGTACTTC,CASTSPGIQETQYF
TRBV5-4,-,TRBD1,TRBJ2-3,TGTGCCAGCCTTCCGGGCAGGGGGCGAATTGGCGCACAGAATACGCAGTATTTT,CASLPGRGRIGAQNTQYF
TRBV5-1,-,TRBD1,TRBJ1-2,TGCGCCAGCAGCACCGGGACAGGAGGCTACACCTTC,CASSTGTGGYTF
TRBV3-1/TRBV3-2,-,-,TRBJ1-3,TGTGCCAGCAGGCCCAGGGGCAGAAACACCATATATTTT,CASRPRGRNTIYF
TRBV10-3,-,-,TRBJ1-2,TGTGCCATCAACCCGGGACTAGCGGGGGGGGGCTATGGCTACACCTTC,CAINPGLAGGGYGYTF
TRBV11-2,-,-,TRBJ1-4,TGTGCCAGCAGCCCTTTCAGTGCAACTAATGAAAAACTGTTTTTT,CASSPFSATNEKLFF
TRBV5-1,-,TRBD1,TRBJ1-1,TGCGCCAGCAGCCCCTACGGACAGGGGGCTGGGGACACTGAAGCTTTCTTT,CASSPYGQGAGDTEAFF
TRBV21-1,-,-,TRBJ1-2,TGTGCCAGCAGCCGTAGGGGCGAATATGGCTACACCTTC,CASSRRGEYGYTF
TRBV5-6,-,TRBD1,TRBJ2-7,TGTGCCAGCAGCCGAAGACAGGGCATCTACGAGCAGTACTTC,CASSRRQGIYEQYF
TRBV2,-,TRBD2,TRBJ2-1,TGTGCCAGCAGTGGGCTAGCGGGGGGATACAATGAGCAGTTCTTC,CASSGLAGGYNEQFF
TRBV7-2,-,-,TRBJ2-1,TGTGCCAGCAGCTTAAACTCTGAAACTTTGTGGTTCTTC,CASSLNSETLWFF
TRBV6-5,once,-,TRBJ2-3,TGTGCCAGCAGCACCGGCACAGGGTCCACAGATACGCAGTATTTT,CASSTGTGSTDTQYF
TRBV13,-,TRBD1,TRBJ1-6,TGTGCCAGCAGCTTAGAGGGACAGAGCCCCTCACCCCTCCACTTT,CASSLEGQSPSPLHF
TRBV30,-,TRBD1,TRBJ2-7,TGTGCCTGGAGCCAGGGGGTGGCCTACGAGCAGTACTTC,CAWSQGVAYEQYF
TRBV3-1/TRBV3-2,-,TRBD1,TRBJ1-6,TGTGCCAGCAGGACAGGGTTGGATAATTCACCCCTCCACTTT,CASRTGLDNSPLHF
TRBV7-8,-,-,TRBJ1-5,TGTGCCAGCAGCTTAGCGCTGGGGCGCCGTCAGCCCCAGCATTTT,CASSLALGRRQPQHF
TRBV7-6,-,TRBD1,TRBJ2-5,TGTGCCAGCAGCTTGACGGATCGACAGGGGTATCGGGAGACCCAGTACTTC,CASSLTDRQGYRETQYF
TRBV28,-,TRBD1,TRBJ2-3,TGTGCCAGCAGGCTCGGGTCGACAGGGAAGGATACGCAGTATTTT,CASRLGSTGKDTQYF
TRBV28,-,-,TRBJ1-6,TGTGCCAGCAGTTCCCCCCACCAGGGGACCCATTCACCCCTCCACTTT,CASSSPHQGTHSPLHF
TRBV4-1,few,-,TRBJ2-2,TGCGCCAGCAGCCCAAACAGAGCAGGGCCCACCGGGGAGCTGTTTTTT,CASSPNRAGPTGELFF
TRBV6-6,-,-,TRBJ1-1,TGTGCCAGCAGTTACTCGGGCCGGGGGACGGGAACTGAAGCTTTCTTT,CASSYSGRGTGTEAFF
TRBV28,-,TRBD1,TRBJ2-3,TGTGCCAGCAGTTCGGGACAGGTCCAAGATACGCAGTATTTT,CASSSGQVQDTQYF
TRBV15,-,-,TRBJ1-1,TGTGCCACCAGCAGAGAGAGCGGCGGCATAGGCACTGAAGCTTTCTTT,CATSRESGGIGTEAFF